Given below is one T cell receptor beta chain in context. Method: immunoSEQ multiplex PCR; TCRdb's copy keeps in-frame clones and lacks some. The sample records 60,000 or so clones, approximately 92% being singletons. These data are taken from a study of T cell changes during pregnancy in multiple sclerosis. The CDR3 has 15 amino acids. V lost 2 bases to trimming and J lost 6 bases; unmatched junction nucleotides: 4. Germline V gene lookup returns CDR1 MNHEY and CDR2 SVGAGI. This chain joins TRBV6-5 and TRBJ2-1; TRBD2 matches 10 bases. The material was CD4+ T cells from peripheral blood mononuclear cells, obtained before pregnancy. This TCR derives from a female donor with multiple sclerosis, enrolled in a pregnancy study. CDR3 nucleotides: TGTGCCAGCAGTTACCAGGCTAGCGGGAGCAATGAGCAGTTCTTC. It specifies CASSYQASGSNEQFF.